Shown below are 23 T cell receptor beta chains from a single sample sequenced in a study of human T cells and chemical hapten exposure. The time point: pre-sensitization, week 0. Stated treatment: therapeutic diphenylcyclopropenone sensitization with weekly scalp DPC. TCRdb recomputed calls from the RACE reads with MiXCR, one row per CDR3 protein. The sample has 270,000 or so distinct CDR3 sequences, about 7.7% seen once. Here the sequenced sample was whole blood, taken in connection with sensitization to the hapten diphenylcyclopropenone (DPC). The receptors derive from a man in his late teens or twenties with alopecia areata. Some clones in this sample may be carry-over from other donors' samples.

This chain links TRBV11-2 with TRBJ2-2; D is perhaps TRBD1 (6 bases). This CDR3 region has 16 residues. Per germline, CDR1 SGHAT and CDR2 FQNNGV. Trimming stripped 2 bases from V and 1 base from J, with 11 bases between. In DNA form, the CDR3 reads TGTGCCAGCAGCTTATTCACGGGACAGAACACCGGGGAGCTGTTTTTT. It specifies CASSLFTGQNTGELFF.

This clonotype occurred many times. V gene TRBV20-1 combines with J gene TRBJ2-2, with TRBD2 as a possible D gene (7 bases). Deletions cut 2 bases from V and 10 bases from J, with 23 bases between. The CDR3 consists of 16 residues. The germline gives CDR1 DFQATT, CDR2 SNEGSKA (reference sequence). The CDR3 DNA is TGCAGTGCTAGATATCCGGGGGGACAACCGAAGGAGGAGCTGTTTTTT. Amino acids: CSARYPGGQPKEELFF.

In this sample, this clonotype turned up many times. The chain joins TRBV6-2 or TRBV6-3 to TRBJ2-1, with 7 bases identical to TRBD1. Germline-derived CDR1 and CDR2 are MNHEY and SVGEGT. V was pared by 4 bases and J by 7 bases, with 7 bases of the junction left unmatched. The CDR3 length is 14 residues. This chain's CDR3 is CASSSFAGGNEQFF. The CDR3 DNA is TGTGCCAGCAGTTCGTTTGCAGGGGGTAATGAGCAGTTCTTC.

The rearrangement joins TRBV10-1 to TRBJ2-5, with 10 bases lining up with TRBD2. CDR3 length: 17 residues. From germline, CDR1 is WNHNN and CDR2 SYGVQD (reference sequence). V dropped 7 bases and J dropped 2; count of bases not matched to a gene: 13. The CDR3, as DNA: TGCGCCAGCAACCCTCTCTCTAGCGGGGGCGGTCAAGAGACCCAGTACTTC. Translated: CASNPLSSGGGQETQYF.

Here the CDR3 reads CASSLGVRNGYTF. Here the CDR3 DNA reads TGTGCCAGCAGTTTAGGGGTTCGTAATGGCTACACCTTC. This chain joins TRBV12-3 or TRBV12-4 and TRBJ1-2, with no clear D. The CDR3 is 13 residues long. V was cut by 1 base and J by 6 bases, with 9 bases left in between.

This chain uses TRBV20-1 with TRBJ2-1; D might be TRBD1 or TRBD2, each matching 5 bases. This CDR3 comprises 16 residues. With 5 bases removed from V and 4 bases from J, the gap between germline ends came to 21 bases. Germline values: CDR1 DFQATT, CDR2 SNEGSKA (reference sequence). The CDR3 is CSAHTRLRGTYNEQFF. CDR3 nucleotides: TGCAGTGCTCACACTAGGTTAAGGGGTACATACAATGAGCAGTTCTTC.

The chain carries TRBV2 and TRBJ2-3; tentative D call: TRBD1 (6 bases). V was cut by 6 bases and J by 0 bases, with 13 bases left in between. The germline V gene encodes CDR1 SNHLY and CDR2 FYNNEI. This CDR3 region has 15 residues. The CDR3, as DNA: TGTGCCAGCAGAAACAGGGAAACTAGCACAGATACGCAGTATTTT. The encoded protein is CASRNRETSTDTQYF.

This clonotype was recorded a few times. The chain uses TRBV6-6 and TRBJ2-5, with TRBD2 matching 10 bases. The CDR3 loop spans 16 amino acids. Germline lookup yields CDR1 MNHNY and CDR2 SVGAGI (reference sequence). With V trimmed by 3 bases and J by 4 bases, 8 bases remained unmatched. CDR3 sequence reads: CASSYEKRGGSETQYF. The DNA for the CDR3 is TGTGCCAGCAGTTATGAGAAGCGGGGGGGCTCAGAGACCCAGTACTTC.

This clonotype was detected many times. The chain recombines TRBV12-3 or TRBV12-4 with TRBJ2-5; TRBD1 aligns across 9 bases. Trimming took 6 bases from V and 3 from J; bases not matched to a gene: 2. The CDR3 runs to 13 residues. CDR3 sequence: CASSWDREETQYF. The CDR3, as DNA: TGTGCCAGCAGCTGGGACAGGGAAGAGACCCAGTACTTC.

This clonotype was seen more than once but under ten times. The chain links TRBV7-3 to TRBJ1-5; maybe TRBD1 (5 bases). The CDR3 covers 13 residues. Germline CDR1 SGHTA, CDR2 FQGTGA. Between the trimmed V and J ends, which lost 5 bases and 5 bases, there was a span of 10 bases. The CDR3: CASSAGPHQPQHF. The CDR3 coding sequence is TGTGCCAGCAGCGCAGGGCCCCATCAGCCCCAGCATTTT.

In this sample, this clonotype turned up many times. The chain links TRBV5-1 to TRBJ2-1, with 9 positions matching TRBD1. CDR1 and CDR2 from the germline V gene are SGHRS and YFSETQ. J lost 4 bases, V lost 4 bases, and 6 bases had no gene match. This CDR3 has 15 amino acids. This CDR3 is CASSAEGTGYNEQFF. CDR3 nucleotide sequence: TGCGCCAGCAGCGCGGAAGGGACAGGGTACAATGAGCAGTTCTTC.

The rearrangement links TRBV12-3 or TRBV12-4 to TRBJ2-4; D possibly corresponds to TRBD2 (6 bases). The CDR3 runs 16 residues. Trimming pared 5 bases from V and 0 bases from J, leaving 14 bases between. The CDR3 DNA is TGTGCCAGCAGTCCCCGGGAGAACCTAGCCAAAAACATTCAGTACTTC. It is translated as CASSPRENLAKNIQYF.

The sample holds a few counts of this clonotype. The chain recombines TRBV7-8 with TRBJ1-5; 10 bases are shared with TRBD1. Looked up from germline, CDR1 is SGHVS and CDR2 is FQNEAQ. The V segment lost 5 bases and the J segment 7 bases; nucleotides outside the gene matches: 23. There are 20 residues in the CDR3. CDR3 residues: CASSNSSTDRGGSRGQPQHF. In DNA, the CDR3 is TGTGCCAGCAGCAACAGCAGTACGGACAGGGGGGGGTCGAGAGGCCAGCCCCAGCATTTT.

This clonotype showed up many times. The V call is TRBV6-6, the J call TRBJ1-1; D perhaps matches TRBD1 (5 bases). Germline V gene lookup returns CDR1 MNHNY and CDR2 SVGAGI (reference sequence). The CDR3 totals 13 residues. Trimming left V 6 bases short and J 1 base short, with 9 bases between. This CDR3 is CASRATGNTEAFF. The DNA for the CDR3 is TGTGCCAGCAGAGCCACAGGGAACACTGAAGCTTTCTTT.

This clonotype appeared many times. The chain links TRBV20-1 to TRBJ1-1; 7 positions agree with TRBD1. The germline gives CDR1 DFQATT, CDR2 SNEGSKA (reference sequence). This CDR3 spans 15 amino acids. V gave up 1 base and J gave up 0 bases; unmatched junction bases: 5. CDR3 sequence: CSARGRDRLNTEAFF. The CDR3 DNA follows: TGCAGTGCTAGAGGACGGGACAGACTGAACACTGAAGCTTTCTTT.

This chain links TRBV12-3 or TRBV12-4 with TRBJ1-1; D is perhaps TRBD1 (5 bases). This CDR3 has 15 amino acids. The ends were cut back, 2 bases at V and 10 bases at J, with 20 bases in the middle. DNA of the CDR3: TGTGCCAGCAGTTTAACCTTCGGGACGGTTTTAGGAGCTTTCTTT. Translated, it gives CASSLTFGTVLGAFF.

V and J are TRBV4-3 and TRBJ2-7; the D gene is possibly TRBD1 (6 bases). Trimming left V 0 bases short and J 3 bases short, with 15 bases between. CDR1 and CDR2 from the germline V gene are LGHNA and YSLEER. The CDR3 consists of 16 residues. CDR3 sequence: CASSQDLGQGNYEQYF. The CDR3 DNA follows: TGCGCCAGCAGCCAAGATCTGGGTCAGGGGAACTACGAGCAGTACTTC.

Many counts were recorded for this clonotype. The chain combines TRBV27 with TRBJ1-1; D is unresolved. The CDR3 contains 13 residues. V lost 3 bases and J 0 bases, leaving 5 bases between the germline ends. Germline V gives CDR1 MNHEY, CDR2 SMNVEV (reference sequence). The CDR3 nucleotides are TGTGCCAGCAGTTTTGGGATGAACACTGAAGCTTTCTTT. Its protein is CASSFGMNTEAFF.

In its sample, this clonotype was seen a few times. V and J are TRBV19 and TRBJ2-4; D is unclear. The germline V and J ends were trimmed by 1 base and 7 bases, with 8 bases remaining between them. Germline CDR1 and CDR2: LNHDA and SQIVND (reference sequence). The CDR3 covers 13 residues. The CDR3 DNA reads as TGTGCCAGTAGTATAGGAAGTGGGAACATTCAGTACTTC. It codes for CASSIGSGNIQYF.

This clonotype was seen a handful of times. This rearrangement joins TRBV12-3 or TRBV12-4 to TRBJ1-2, with D tentatively TRBD1 (6 bases). Between the trimmed V and J ends, which lost 6 bases and 8 bases, there was a span of 16 bases. This CDR3 contains 13 residues. CDR3 nucleotide sequence: TGTGCCAGCAGAGACGGACAGATTGGAGGCTACACCTTC. This encodes CASRDGQIGGYTF.

In this sample, this clonotype turned up many times. The chain is built from TRBV5-1 and TRBJ1-4; no definite D call. Looked up from germline, CDR1 is SGHRS and CDR2 is YFSETQ. CDR3 length: 15 amino acids. Deletions cut 1 base from V and 0 bases from J, with 7 bases between. In DNA, the CDR3 is TGCGCCAGCAGCTTGTTTCGACCAACTAATGAAAAACTGTTTTTT. Its protein is CASSLFRPTNEKLFF.

This clonotype was found a few times. The rearrangement joins TRBV7-8 to TRBJ1-3, with TRBD1 matching 8 bases. The CDR3 sequence is 15 residues long. Trimming cost V 6 bases and J 2 bases; bases outside gene matches: 6. The V gene's germline CDR1 is SGHVS and CDR2 FQNEAQ. The CDR3 loop reads CASSPDRGAGNTIYF. In DNA form, the CDR3 reads TGTGCCAGCAGTCCTGACAGGGGAGCTGGAAACACCATATATTTT.

This clonotype has just a few counts. The rearrangement joins TRBV15 to TRBJ2-3; D is ambiguous. The CDR3 runs to 15 residues. Germline V CDR1 and CDR2: LNHNV, YYDKDF (reference sequence). Trimming shortened V by 3 bases and J by 0 bases, and 10 bases separated the two germline ends. The CDR3 is CATSSRTESTDTQYF. The CDR3 DNA is TGTGCCACCAGCAGCAGGACGGAGAGCACAGATACGCAGTATTTT.